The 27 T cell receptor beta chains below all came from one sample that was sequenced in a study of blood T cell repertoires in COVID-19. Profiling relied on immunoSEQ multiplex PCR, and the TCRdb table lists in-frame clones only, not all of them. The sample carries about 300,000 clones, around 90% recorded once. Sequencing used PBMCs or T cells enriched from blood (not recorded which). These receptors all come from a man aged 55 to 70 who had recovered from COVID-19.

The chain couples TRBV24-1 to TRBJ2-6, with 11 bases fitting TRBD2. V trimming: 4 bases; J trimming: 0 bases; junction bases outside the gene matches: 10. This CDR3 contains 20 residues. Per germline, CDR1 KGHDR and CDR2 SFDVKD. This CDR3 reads CATSDSRTSGPFSGANVLTF. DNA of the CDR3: TGTGCCACCAGTGACTCCCGGACTAGCGGGCCTTTCTCTGGGGCCAACGTCCTGACTTTC.

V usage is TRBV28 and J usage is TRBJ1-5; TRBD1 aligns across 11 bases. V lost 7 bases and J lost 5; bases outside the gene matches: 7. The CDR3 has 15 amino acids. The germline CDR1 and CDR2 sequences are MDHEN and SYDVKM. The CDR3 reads CASNPGTGGDQPQHF. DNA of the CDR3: TGTGCCAGCAACCCCGGGACAGGGGGGGATCAGCCCCAGCATTTT.

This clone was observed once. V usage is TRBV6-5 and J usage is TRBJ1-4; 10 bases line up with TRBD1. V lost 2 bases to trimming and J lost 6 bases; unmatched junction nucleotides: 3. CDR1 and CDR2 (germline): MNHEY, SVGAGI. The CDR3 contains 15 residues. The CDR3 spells CASSYTGTGDEKLFF. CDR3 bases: TGTGCCAGCAGTTACACCGGGACAGGGGATGAAAAACTGTTTTTT.

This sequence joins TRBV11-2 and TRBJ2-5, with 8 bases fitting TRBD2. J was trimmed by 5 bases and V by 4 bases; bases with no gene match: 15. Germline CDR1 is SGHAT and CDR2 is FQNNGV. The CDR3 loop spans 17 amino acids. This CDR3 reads CASSSPQGSGIGETQYF. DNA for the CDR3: TGTGCCAGCAGCTCCCCCCAAGGTAGCGGGATTGGGGAGACCCAGTACTTC.

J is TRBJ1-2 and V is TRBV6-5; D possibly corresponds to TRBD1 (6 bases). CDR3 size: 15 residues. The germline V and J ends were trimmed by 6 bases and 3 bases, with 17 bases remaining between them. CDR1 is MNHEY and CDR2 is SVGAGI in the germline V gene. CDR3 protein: CASSNAGVPDYGYTF. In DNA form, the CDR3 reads TGTGCCAGCAGCAATGCAGGGGTTCCAGACTATGGCTACACCTTC.

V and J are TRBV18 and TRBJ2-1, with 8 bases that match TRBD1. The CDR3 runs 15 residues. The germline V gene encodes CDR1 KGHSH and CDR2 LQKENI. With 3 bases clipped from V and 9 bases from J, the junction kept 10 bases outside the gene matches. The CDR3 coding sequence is TGTGCCAGCTCACCCGGACAGGGCTCCTACGGTGAGCAGTTCTTC. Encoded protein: CASSPGQGSYGEQFF.

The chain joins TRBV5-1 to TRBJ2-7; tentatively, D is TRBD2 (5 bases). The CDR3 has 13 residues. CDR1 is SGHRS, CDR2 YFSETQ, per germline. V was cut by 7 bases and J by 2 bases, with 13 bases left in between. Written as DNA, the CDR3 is TGCGCCAGCGGAGGAGACTCTACCTACGAGCAGTACTTC. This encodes CASGGDSTYEQYF.

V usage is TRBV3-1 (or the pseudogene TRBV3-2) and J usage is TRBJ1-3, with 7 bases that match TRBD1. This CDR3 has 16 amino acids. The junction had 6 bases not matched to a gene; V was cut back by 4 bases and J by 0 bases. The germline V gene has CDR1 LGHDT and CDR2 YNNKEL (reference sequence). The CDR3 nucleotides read TGTGCCAGCAGCCCCTTGGGACAGCTCTCTGGAAACACCATATATTTT. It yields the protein CASSPLGQLSGNTIYF.

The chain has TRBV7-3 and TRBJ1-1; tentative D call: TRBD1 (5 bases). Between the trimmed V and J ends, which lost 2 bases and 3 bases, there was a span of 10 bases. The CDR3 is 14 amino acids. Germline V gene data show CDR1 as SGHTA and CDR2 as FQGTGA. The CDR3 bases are TGTGCCAGCAGCTTACTGGGGGGAGACACTGAAGCTTTCTTT. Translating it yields CASSLLGGDTEAFF.

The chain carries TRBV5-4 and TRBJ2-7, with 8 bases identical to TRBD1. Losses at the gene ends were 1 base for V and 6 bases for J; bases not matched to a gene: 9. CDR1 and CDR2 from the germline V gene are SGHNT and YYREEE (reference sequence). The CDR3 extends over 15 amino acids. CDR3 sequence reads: CASSLMGQVIGEQYF. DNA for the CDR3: TGTGCCAGCAGCTTGATGGGACAGGTCATAGGCGAGCAGTACTTC.

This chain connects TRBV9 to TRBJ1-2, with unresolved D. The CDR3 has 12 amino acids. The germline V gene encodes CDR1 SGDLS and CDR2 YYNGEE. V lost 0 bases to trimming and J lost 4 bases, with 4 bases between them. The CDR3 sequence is CASSVVSYGYTF. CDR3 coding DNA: TGTGCCAGCAGCGTAGTCAGCTATGGCTACACCTTC.

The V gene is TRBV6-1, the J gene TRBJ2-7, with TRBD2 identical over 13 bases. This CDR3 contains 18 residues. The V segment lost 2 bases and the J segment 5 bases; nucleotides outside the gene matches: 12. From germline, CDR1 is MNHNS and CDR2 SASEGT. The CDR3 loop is CASSELLGLAGVTNEQYF. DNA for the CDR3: TGTGCCAGCAGTGAATTATTAGGACTAGCGGGAGTAACCAACGAGCAGTACTTC.

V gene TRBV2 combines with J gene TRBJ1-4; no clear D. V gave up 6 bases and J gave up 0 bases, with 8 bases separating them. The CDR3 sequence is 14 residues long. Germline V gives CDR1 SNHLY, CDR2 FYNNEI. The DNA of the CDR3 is TGTGCCAGCAGCTACTATGCAACTAATGAAAAACTGTTTTTT. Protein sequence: CASSYYATNEKLFF.

CDR3 residues: CASSETSGRGGEGNEQFF. CDR3 sequence (DNA): TGTGCCAGTAGTGAGACTAGCGGGAGAGGGGGGGAAGGCAATGAGCAGTTCTTC. The chain couples TRBV19 to TRBJ2-1, with 12 bases aligning to TRBD2. This CDR3 is 18 amino acids long. Trimming at V came to 5 bases and at J to 6 bases, leaving 14 bases not matched to a gene. The germline gives CDR1 LNHDA, CDR2 SQIVND (reference sequence).

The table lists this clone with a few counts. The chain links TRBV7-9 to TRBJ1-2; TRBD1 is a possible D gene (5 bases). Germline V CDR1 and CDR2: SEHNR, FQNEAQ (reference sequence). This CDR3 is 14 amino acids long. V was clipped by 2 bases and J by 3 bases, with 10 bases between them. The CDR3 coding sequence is TGTGCCAGCAGCTTATCCGCGGGGGACTATGGCTACACCTTC. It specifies CASSLSAGDYGYTF.

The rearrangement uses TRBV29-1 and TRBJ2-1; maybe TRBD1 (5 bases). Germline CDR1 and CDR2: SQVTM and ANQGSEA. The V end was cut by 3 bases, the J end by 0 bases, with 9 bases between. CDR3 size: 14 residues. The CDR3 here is CSVDMDISYNEQFF. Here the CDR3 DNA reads TGCAGCGTTGATATGGACATCTCCTACAATGAGCAGTTCTTC.

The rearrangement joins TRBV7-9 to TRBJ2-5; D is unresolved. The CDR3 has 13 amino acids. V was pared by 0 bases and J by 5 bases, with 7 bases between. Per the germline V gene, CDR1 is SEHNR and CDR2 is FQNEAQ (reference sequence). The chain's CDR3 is CASSLAQWETQYF. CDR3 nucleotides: TGTGCCAGCAGCTTAGCGCAGTGGGAGACCCAGTACTTC.

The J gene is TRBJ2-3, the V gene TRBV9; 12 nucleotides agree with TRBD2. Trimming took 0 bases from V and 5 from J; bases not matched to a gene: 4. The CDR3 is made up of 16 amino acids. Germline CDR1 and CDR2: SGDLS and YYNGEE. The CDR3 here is CASSVGLAGGKDTQYF. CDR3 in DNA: TGTGCCAGCAGCGTAGGTCTAGCGGGAGGGAAAGATACGCAGTATTTT.

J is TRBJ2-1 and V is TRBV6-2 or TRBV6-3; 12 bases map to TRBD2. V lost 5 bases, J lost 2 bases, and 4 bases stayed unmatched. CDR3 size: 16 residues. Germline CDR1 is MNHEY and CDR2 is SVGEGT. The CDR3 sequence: CASSSRTSGTYNEQFF. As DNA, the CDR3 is TGTGCCAGCAGTAGTCGGACTAGCGGGACCTACAATGAGCAGTTCTTC.

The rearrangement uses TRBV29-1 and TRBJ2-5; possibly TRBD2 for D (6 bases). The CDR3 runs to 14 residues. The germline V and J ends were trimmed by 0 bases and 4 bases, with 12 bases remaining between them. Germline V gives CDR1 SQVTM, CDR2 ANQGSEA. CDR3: CSVEDPGGRETQYF. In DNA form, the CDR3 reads TGCAGCGTTGAAGATCCTGGAGGGCGAGAGACCCAGTACTTC.

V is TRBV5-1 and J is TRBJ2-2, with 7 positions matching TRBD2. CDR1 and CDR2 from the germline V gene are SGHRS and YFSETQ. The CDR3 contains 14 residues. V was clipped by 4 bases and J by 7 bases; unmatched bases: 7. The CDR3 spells CASSLAVSSGELFF. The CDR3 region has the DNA TGCGCCAGCAGCCTAGCGGTATCGAGCGGGGAGCTGTTTTTT.

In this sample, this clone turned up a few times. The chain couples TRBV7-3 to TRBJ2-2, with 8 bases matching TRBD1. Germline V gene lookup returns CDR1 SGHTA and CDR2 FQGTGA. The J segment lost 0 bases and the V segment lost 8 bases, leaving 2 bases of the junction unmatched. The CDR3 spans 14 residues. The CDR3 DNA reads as TGTGCCAGCGGGACAGGACCGAACACCGGGGAGCTGTTTTTT. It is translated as CASGTGPNTGELFF.

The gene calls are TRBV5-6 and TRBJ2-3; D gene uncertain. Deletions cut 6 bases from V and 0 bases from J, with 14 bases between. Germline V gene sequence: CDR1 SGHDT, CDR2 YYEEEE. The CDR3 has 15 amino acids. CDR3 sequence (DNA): TGTGCCAGCACCAACGGTCCGCGAAGCACAGATACGCAGTATTTT. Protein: CASTNGPRSTDTQYF.

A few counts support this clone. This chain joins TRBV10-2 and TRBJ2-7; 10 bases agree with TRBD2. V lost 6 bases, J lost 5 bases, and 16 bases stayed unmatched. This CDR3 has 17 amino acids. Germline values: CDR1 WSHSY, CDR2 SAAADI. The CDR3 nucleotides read TGCGCCAGCAGGGACCCCAGCGGGAGGGCCGAAAGGAACGAGCAGTACTTC. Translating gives CASRDPSGRAERNEQYF.

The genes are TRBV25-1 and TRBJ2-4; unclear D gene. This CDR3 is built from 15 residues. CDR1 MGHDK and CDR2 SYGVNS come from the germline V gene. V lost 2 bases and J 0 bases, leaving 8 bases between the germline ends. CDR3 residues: CASSEPLRAKNIQYF. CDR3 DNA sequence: TGTGCCAGCAGTGAACCGCTAAGAGCCAAAAACATTCAGTACTTC.

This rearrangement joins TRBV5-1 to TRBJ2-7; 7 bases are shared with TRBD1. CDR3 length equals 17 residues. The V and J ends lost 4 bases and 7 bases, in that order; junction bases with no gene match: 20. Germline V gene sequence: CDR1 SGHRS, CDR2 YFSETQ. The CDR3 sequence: CASSQLVQGPNPREQYF. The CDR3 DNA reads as TGCGCCAGCAGCCAACTAGTACAGGGGCCAAACCCCAGGGAGCAGTACTTC.

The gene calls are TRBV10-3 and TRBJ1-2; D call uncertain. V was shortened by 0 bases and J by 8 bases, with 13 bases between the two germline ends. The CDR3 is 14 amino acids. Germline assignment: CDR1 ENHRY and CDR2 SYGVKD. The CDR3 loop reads CAISESTGRDGYTF. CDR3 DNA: TGTGCCATCAGTGAGTCGACGGGGAGAGACGGCTACACCTTC.